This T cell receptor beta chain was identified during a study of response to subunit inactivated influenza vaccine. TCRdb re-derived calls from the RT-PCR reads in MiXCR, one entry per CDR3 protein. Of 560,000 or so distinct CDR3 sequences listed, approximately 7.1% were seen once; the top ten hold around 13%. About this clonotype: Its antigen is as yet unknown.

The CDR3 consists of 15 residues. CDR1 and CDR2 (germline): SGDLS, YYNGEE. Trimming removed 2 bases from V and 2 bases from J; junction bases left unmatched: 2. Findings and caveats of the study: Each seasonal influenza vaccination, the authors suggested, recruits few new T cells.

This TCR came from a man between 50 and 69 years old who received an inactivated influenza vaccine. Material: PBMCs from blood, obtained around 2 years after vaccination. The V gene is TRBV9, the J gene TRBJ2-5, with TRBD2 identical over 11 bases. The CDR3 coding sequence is TGTGCCAGCAGCGTTAGCGGGAGGGTGCAAGAGACCCAGTACTTC. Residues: CASSVSGRVQETQYF.